The sample holds a few counts of the clone carrying this T cell receptor (beta chain). Its antigen remains unknown. The sample has other DNA sequences that encode this CDR3 too. This sample is drawn from a study of PD-1 blockade in classical Hodgkin lymphoma. TCRdb's table, derived via immunoSEQ multiplex PCR, lists solely in-frame clones and lacks some. The table shows about 92,000 clones, with approximately 86% occurring only once. As for time point: cycle 4 day 1 (C4D1), after more than five weeks of nivolumab. Each of the patients experienced relapse following autologous stem cell transplantation, and their brentuximab vedotin exposure differed. Classification of best responses gave complete response, partial response or progressive disease. Study outcomes and limitations: Causes of the repertoire differences remain undefined, possibly disease activity or prior therapy. Exclusion was the outcome for patients who began nivolumab under 1 year after ASCT. Relapsed/refractory patients reportedly had the lowest baseline TCR diversity, below newly diagnosed patients, who were below healthy donors.

The CDR3 is made up of 15 amino acids. The V segment lost 1 base and the J segment 12 bases; nucleotides outside the gene matches: 12. Germline V gives CDR1 PRHDT, CDR2 FYEKMQ (reference sequence). The sequences come from peripheral blood mononuclear cells (PBMCs), collected before the fourth cycle of nivolumab. The chain couples TRBV13 to TRBJ2-1, with 7 bases that match TRBD2. The source is a human donor with classical Hodgkin lymphoma. The CDR3 spells CASSLDQRGYGTQFF. The CDR3 DNA reads TGTGCCAGCAGCTTAGACCAGCGGGGTTACGGAACGCAGTTCTTC.